Presented here are 2 T cell receptor beta chains from one specimen sequenced in a study of cytotoxic CD8 clonotypes in ibrutinib-treated CLL. Sequenced by immunoSEQ multiplex PCR; TCRdb stores in-frame clones only, minus some. The sample has 55,000 to 80,000 clones, approximately 57% seen once. The source was PBMCs, collected after 12 months of ibrutinib treatment. The source is a human donor with chronic lymphocytic leukemia.

This clone was found a few times. J is TRBJ2-2 and V is TRBV9, with TRBD2 as a possible D gene (5 bases). Trimming took 4 bases from V and 1 from J, leaving 14 bases between them. The germline V gene encodes CDR1 SGDLS and CDR2 YYNGEE. This CDR3 spans 16 amino acids. In DNA form, the CDR3 reads TGTGCCAGCAGCTTCAGCCAACTAGTGAACACCGGGGAGCTGTTTTTT. Encoded protein: CASSFSQLVNTGELFF.

This clone was picked up one time. The chain employs TRBV18 and TRBJ2-4; D gene ambiguous. V was shortened by 3 bases and J by 0 bases, with 18 bases between the two germline ends. Per germline, CDR1 KGHSH and CDR2 LQKENI. The CDR3 is 18 residues long. DNA for the CDR3: TGTGCCAGCTCACCCATCTTATCTGTGTCCGTAGCCAAAAACATTCAGTACTTC. It is translated as CASSPILSVSVAKNIQYF.